This T cell receptor beta chain was sequenced in a study of blood T cell repertoires in COVID-19. Overall study context: The samples span acute and convalescent COVID-19 from the United States, Italy and Spain. Sources were T cells, B-cell-depleted T cells, or PBMCs; the material itself was cDNA or gDNA.

In the authors' workflow: Reference gene primer amplification in the assay estimated nucleated cell counts. Repertoires were generated with immunoSEQ multiplex PCR, while TCRdb's copy carries only in-frame clones and drops some. Clonal size and the V and J genes are those of that table, whereas D and trimming came from the DNA. Of hundreds of thousands of clones listed, around nine tenths are singletons. The TCR originated in a woman aged 55-70 years with acute or convalescent COVID-19. The sample comprised peripheral blood.

The CDR3: CAWSAGLAGVYEQFF. The CDR3 DNA sequence: TGTGCCTGGAGCGCGGGACTAGCGGGAGTGTATGAGCAGTTCTTC. This sequence joins TRBV30 and TRBJ2-1, with TRBD2 matching over 14 bases. CDR3 length: 15 amino acids. Germline V gene lookup returns CDR1 GTSNPN and CDR2 SVGIG (reference sequence). The V gene end was trimmed by 3 bases and the J gene end by 8 bases; junction bases not matched to a gene: 6.